Below, 6 T cell receptor beta chains from the same sample are listed, as sequenced in a study of cytomegalovirus exposure and HLA in healthy donors. Primers: 60 Vbeta forward and 13 Jbeta reverse. Libraries were prepared by immunoSEQ multiplex PCR; TCRdb keeps only in-frame clonotypes and omits some of them. The sample records about 150,000 clones, approximately 80% being singletons. Sequencing was carried out using PBMCs. These TCRs come from a male donor in good health and CMV-seropositive.

V is TRBV10-3 and J is TRBJ2-1; D is undetermined. This CDR3 spans 12 amino acids. Germline-derived CDR1 and CDR2 are ENHRY and SYGVKD. The V and J ends lost 3 bases and 12 bases respectively, with 12 bases between them. The CDR3 DNA follows: TGTGCCATCAGTGAAGATGGAGACCGGCAGTTCTTC. Translated: CAISEDGDRQFF.

This chain joins TRBV11-2 and TRBJ2-5; D is perhaps TRBD2 (6 bases). The end of the DNA fits TRBJ2-7 better, so the J call may be wrong. The CDR3 is 14 amino acids. Germline V gene sequence: CDR1 SGHAT, CDR2 FQNNGV. CDR3 bases: TGTGCCAGCAGCCTAGCGAGCCGATTTTACGAGCAGTACTTC. This translates into CASSLASRFYEQYF.

The genes are TRBV11-2 and TRBJ2-3; 13 bases align to TRBD2. With 6 bases clipped from V and 0 bases from J, the junction kept 3 bases outside the gene matches. Germline CDR1 reads SGHAT; CDR2 reads FQNNGV. CDR3 length: 16 amino acids. As DNA, the CDR3 is TGTGCCAGCAGAGGGACTAGCGGGATTAGCACAGATACGCAGTATTTT. Amino acids: CASRGTSGISTDTQYF.

The chain couples TRBV5-4 to TRBJ2-1, with 9 bases lining up with TRBD2. The V and J ends lost 4 bases and 5 bases, in that order; junction bases with no gene match: 16. The length of the CDR3 is 18 residues. Germline CDR1 reads SGHNT; CDR2 reads YYREEE (reference sequence). CDR3 bases: TGTGCCAGCAGCGACGACTTCGTTAGCGGGAGAAGGAACAATGAGCAGTTCTTC. It codes for CASSDDFVSGRRNNEQFF.

CDR3 sequence (DNA): TGTGCCAGCCGGGACAGGGCAAGAAACACCATATATTTT. It translates to CASRDRARNTIYF. The genes are TRBV19 and TRBJ1-3, with 9 positions matching TRBD1. Germline V gene data show CDR1 as LNHDA and CDR2 as SQIVND (reference sequence). Trimming cost V 9 bases and J 5 bases; bases outside gene matches: 5. The CDR3 contains 13 residues.

The chain combines TRBV5-6 with TRBJ1-1; D gene ambiguous. The CDR3 has 14 amino acids. V lost 0 bases, J lost 1 base, and 7 bases lay in between. The germline gives CDR1 SGHDT, CDR2 YYEEEE. CDR3 nucleotides: TGTGCCAGCAGCTTGGATTATCCGAACACTGAAGCTTTCTTT. Translated: CASSLDYPNTEAFF.